Presented here are 21 T cell receptor beta chains from one specimen sequenced in a study of cytomegalovirus exposure and HLA in healthy donors. In the PCR, 60 Vbeta and 13 Jbeta primers were used. Using immunoSEQ multiplex PCR, the repertoire was profiled, and TCRdb retains in-frame clones only, with some absent. This table has 150,000 to 200,000 clones, over 70% appearing once. Specimen: PBMCs. The receptors originated from a man aged 35 to 55 in good health and CMV-seropositive.

This chain joins TRBV30 and TRBJ1-5, with D maybe TRBD1 (6 bases). Per the germline V gene, CDR1 is GTSNPN and CDR2 is SVGIG (reference sequence). The CDR3 is 14 residues long. V lost 0 bases and J 4 bases, leaving 10 bases between the germline ends. The CDR3 here is CAWSVPGVNQPQHF. The CDR3 DNA reads as TGTGCCTGGAGTGTTCCAGGGGTTAATCAGCCCCAGCATTTT.

The V call is TRBV10-1, the J call TRBJ1-5, with no clear D. Trimming removed 6 bases from V and 3 bases from J, with 12 bases in between. CDR1 and CDR2 from the germline V gene are WNHNN and SYGVQD (reference sequence). This CDR3 has 14 residues. DNA for the CDR3: TGCGCCAGCAGCCCCTCGGGGTCCAATCAGCCCCAGCATTTT. As protein: CASSPSGSNQPQHF.

The genes are TRBV5-3 and TRBJ2-7, with 7 bases matching TRBD2. TRBV5-3 qualifies as an ORF whose function is uncertain. This CDR3 has 10 amino acids. With V trimmed by 8 bases and J by 10 bases, 6 bases remained unmatched. The CDR3: CARGGAGQYF. CDR3 nucleotides: TGTGCCAGGGGAGGGGCAGGTCAGTACTTC.

This clone was picked up a small number of times. The genes are TRBV7-8 and TRBJ1-2, with D maybe TRBD1 (6 bases). Trimming left V 3 bases short and J 1 base short, with 9 bases between. The CDR3 sequence is 14 residues long. CDR1 and CDR2 from the germline V gene are SGHVS and FQNEAQ. The CDR3 protein is CASSLDRLNYGYTF. Here the CDR3 DNA reads TGTGCCAGCAGCTTGGACAGACTTAACTATGGCTACACCTTC.

V usage is TRBV6-5 and J usage is TRBJ1-6, with D maybe TRBD1 (6 bases). CDR3 size: 14 residues. V lost 4 bases to trimming and J lost 9 bases, with 13 bases between them. Germline V gene data show CDR1 as MNHEY and CDR2 as SVGAGI. The CDR3 protein is CASSSGVFGSPLHF. The CDR3 bases are TGTGCCAGCAGTTCAGGGGTTTTCGGTTCACCCCTCCACTTT.

The gene calls are TRBV4-2 and TRBJ1-2; D is perhaps TRBD1 (6 bases). The CDR3 is 16 residues long. The germline V gene encodes CDR1 LGHNA and CDR2 YNFKEQ. V was shortened by 0 bases and J by 4 bases, with 15 bases between the two germline ends. CDR3 residues: CASSQDTAGVAYGYTF. In DNA, the CDR3 is TGTGCCAGCAGCCAAGATACGGCAGGGGTGGCCTATGGCTACACCTTC.

A word on this clone: Germline is not matched at one junction end, which may reflect a read error. The chain links TRBV27 to TRBJ2-6; TRBD1 is a possible D gene (6 bases). The germline V gene has CDR1 MNHEY and CDR2 SMNVEV (reference sequence). CDR3 size: 16 residues. CDR3 amino acids: CASSPMDSSGANGLTF. The DNA for the CDR3 is TGTGCCAGCAGTCCCATGGACAGCTCTGGGGCCAACGGCCTGACTTTC.

This clone has a single count. No conserved phenylalanine or tryptophan ends this CDR3, so it is likely a read error. The limits of the CDR3 on the DNA are not certain, so only TCRdb's listed CDR3 is given. CDR3 sequence: CASSQDRGWEIL. The chain is built from TRBV14 and TRBJ1-2. The CDR3 is 12 amino acids in total, end residues counted. Germline CDR1 SGHDN, CDR2 FVKESK.

The rearrangement links TRBV29-1 to TRBJ1-4, with a possible D match to TRBD1 (5 bases). CDR1 and CDR2 (germline): SQVTM, ANQGSEA. The CDR3 totals 13 residues. V was pared by 6 bases and J by 8 bases, with 16 bases between. The CDR3 is CSVRFPGLEKLFF. The CDR3 nucleotides read TGCAGCGTGCGATTTCCAGGGTTAGAAAAACTGTTTTTT.

This chain connects TRBV4-2 to TRBJ2-1; 12 nucleotides align to TRBD2. The trim removed 1 base at V and 9 bases at J, leaving 10 bases unmatched. Per germline, CDR1 LGHNA and CDR2 YNFKEQ. The CDR3 is 17 amino acids. The CDR3 region is CASSQVSSGRALGEQFF. In DNA, the CDR3 is TGTGCCAGCAGCCAAGTGTCTAGCGGGAGGGCCCTAGGTGAGCAGTTCTTC.

This sequence joins TRBV4-1 and TRBJ2-7; D is ambiguous. Germline CDR1 and CDR2: MGHRA and YSYEKL. V gave up 0 bases and J gave up 4 bases, with 4 bases separating them. This CDR3 has 12 amino acids. The CDR3 spells CASSQDPYEQYF. The CDR3 DNA follows: TGCGCCAGCAGCCAAGATCCGTACGAGCAGTACTTC.

The chain is built from TRBV19 and TRBJ2-3, with TRBD1 as a possible D gene (6 bases). V lost 5 bases, J lost 1 base, and 16 bases lay in between. This CDR3 region has 16 residues. Germline CDR1 and CDR2: LNHDA and SQIVND (reference sequence). CDR3 sequence reads: CASSPSGGLGTDTQYF. The CDR3 region has the DNA TGTGCCAGTAGTCCCTCTGGGGGCCTCGGCACAGATACGCAGTATTTT.

V usage is TRBV18 and J usage is TRBJ1-5; 9 bases line up with TRBD1. The J segment lost 0 bases and the V segment lost 5 bases, leaving 8 bases of the junction unmatched. CDR3 size: 17 residues. The germline CDR1 and CDR2 sequences are KGHSH and LQKENI. CDR3 coding DNA: TGTGCCAGCTCATCCGCACAGGGGGCTCCTAGCAATCAGCCCCAGCATTTT. Protein sequence: CASSSAQGAPSNQPQHF. Full variable domain (remainder filled in from reference TRBV18 and TRBJ1-5): NAGVMQNPRHLVRRRGQEARLRCSPMKGHSHVYWYRQLPEEGLKFMVYLQKENIIDESGMPKERFSAEFPKEGPSILRIQQVVRGDSAAYFCASSSAQGAPSNQPQHFGDGTRLSIL.

The rearrangement links TRBV4-1 to TRBJ2-3, with 8 bases matching TRBD2. Germline V gives CDR1 MGHRA, CDR2 YSYEKL. Trimming removed 1 base from V and 0 bases from J; junction bases left unmatched: 12. The CDR3 sequence is 19 residues long. CDR3 sequence: CASSQAPPEAGASTDTQYF. The CDR3 DNA follows: TGCGCCAGCAGCCAAGCCCCCCCTGAAGCGGGAGCTAGCACAGATACGCAGTATTTT.

The rearrangement links TRBV2 to TRBJ1-1, with TRBD1 matching over 9 bases. Looked up from germline, CDR1 is SNHLY and CDR2 is FYNNEI. Trimming took 5 bases from V and 12 from J; bases not matched to a gene: 4. The CDR3 contains 11 residues. CDR3 in amino acids: CASSRTGEPFF. CDR3 nucleotide sequence: TGTGCCAGCAGTAGGACAGGGGAGCCTTTCTTT.

This rearrangement joins TRBV11-2 to TRBJ2-7; TRBD1 agrees at 9 bases. Germline loops: CDR1 SGHAT, CDR2 FQNNGV. The V segment lost 2 bases and the J segment 4 bases; nucleotides outside the gene matches: 3. The CDR3 runs 14 residues. The CDR3 is CASSLTGGLYEQYF. Here the CDR3 DNA reads TGTGCCAGCAGCTTAACAGGGGGCCTTTACGAGCAGTACTTC.

This clone was picked up a small number of times. The V call is TRBV28, the J call TRBJ2-3; 9 nucleotides align to TRBD2. The germline CDR1 and CDR2 sequences are MDHEN and SYDVKM. The CDR3 has 15 amino acids. The J segment lost 4 bases and the V segment lost 6 bases, leaving 8 bases of the junction unmatched. The DNA of the CDR3 is TGTGCCAGCAGCATTAGCGGGAGTGGGGCAGATACGCAGTATTTT. Its translation is CASSISGSGADTQYF.

The V gene is TRBV16, the J gene TRBJ2-7; D may be TRBD2 (6 bases). The V end was cut by 0 bases, the J end by 5 bases, with 11 bases between. This CDR3 comprises 14 residues. Per the germline V gene, CDR1 is KGHSY and CDR2 is FQNENV. CDR3 in DNA: TGTGCCAGCAGCCAATCAGGTCCGGGGGACGAGCAGTACTTC. This encodes CASSQSGPGDEQYF.

The gene calls are TRBV28 and TRBJ1-1, with TRBD1 matching over 7 bases. The germline gives CDR1 MDHEN, CDR2 SYDVKM. This CDR3 contains 14 residues. The ends lost 4 bases at V and 0 bases at J; junction bases unmatched: 2. CDR3 sequence: CASSSTGLNTEAFF. For the CDR3, the DNA is TGTGCCAGCAGTTCGACAGGGCTGAACACTGAAGCTTTCTTT.

This clone was seen a single time. This chain joins TRBV12-2 and TRBJ1-5. TRBV12-2 is reported as a pseudogene. The CDR3 runs to 18 residues. The CDR3 loop reads CASRFLDSGGAPNQPQHF. The CDR3 DNA sequence: TGTGCAAGTCGCTTCCTTGATTCGGGAGGGGCCCCCAATCAGCCCCAGCATTTT.

The chain carries TRBV5-1 and TRBJ2-3; maybe TRBD2 (6 bases). Germline V gene data show CDR1 as SGHRS and CDR2 as YFSETQ. The CDR3 consists of 14 residues. The V and J ends lost 1 base and 5 bases respectively, with 11 bases between them. The CDR3 loop reads CASSLTGVVDTQYF. For the CDR3, the DNA is TGCGCCAGCAGCTTGACGGGAGTGGTAGATACGCAGTATTTT.